The next 5 T cell receptor beta chains were all read from a single sample in a study of T cells in Graves' hyperthyroidism and ophthalmopathy. Amplified TCR beta CDR3 regions derived from RNA transcripts. The HTBI primer set drove a first-round RT-PCR of the TCR CDR3. TCRdb redid the calling of the multiplex PCR reads with MiXCR, one entry per CDR3 protein. The sample yields around 560,000 distinct CDR3 sequences, approximately 15% seen once. Material for sequencing was blood. All receptors derive from a woman aged 18-30 years with Graves' hyperthyroidism.

The genes are TRBV5-1 and TRBJ2-5, with 8 bases lining up with TRBD1. CDR3 length: 15 residues. V gave up 0 bases and J gave up 2 bases; unmatched junction bases: 3. The germline V gene encodes CDR1 SGHRS and CDR2 YFSETQ. This CDR3 is CASSLAQGAQETQYF. The CDR3 DNA is TGCGCCAGCAGCTTGGCCCAGGGGGCTCAAGAGACCCAGTACTTC.

This clonotype was recorded many times. The rearrangement joins TRBV12-3 or TRBV12-4 to TRBJ1-5; D possibly corresponds to TRBD1 (6 bases). The CDR3 loop spans 12 amino acids. Trimming took 4 bases from V and 5 from J, leaving 6 bases between them. Here the CDR3 reads CASSYRDQPQHF. The DNA of the CDR3 is TGTGCCAGCAGTTACAGGGATCAGCCCCAGCATTTT.

This clonotype has at least ten counts. The CDR3 sequence is CASSSNGLAGTQETQYF. CDR3 coding DNA: TGTGCCAGCAGTTCCAATGGACTAGCGGGAACCCAAGAGACCCAGTACTTC. V gene TRBV2 combines with J gene TRBJ2-5; 12 bases map to TRBD2. V dropped 5 bases and J dropped 1; count of bases not matched to a gene: 8. This CDR3 region has 17 residues. CDR1 SNHLY and CDR2 FYNNEI come from the germline V gene.

This chain joins TRBV5-8 and TRBJ2-2; no clear D gene. Germline CDR1 SGHTS, CDR2 YDEGEE. There are 13 residues in the CDR3. V was trimmed by 4 bases and J by 0 bases, leaving 4 bases between them. CDR3 nucleotides: TGTGCCAGCAGCCACGCGAACACCGGGGAGCTGTTTTTT. This codes for CASSHANTGELFF.

The rearrangement uses TRBV6-1 and TRBJ1-1; D unclear. CDR1 MNHNS and CDR2 SASEGT come from the germline V gene. This CDR3 has 13 amino acids. Between the trimmed V and J ends, which lost 4 bases and 3 bases, there was a span of 9 bases. CDR3 in amino acids: CASSGKYYTEAFF. The CDR3 DNA reads TGTGCCAGCAGTGGGAAATATTACACTGAAGCTTTCTTT.